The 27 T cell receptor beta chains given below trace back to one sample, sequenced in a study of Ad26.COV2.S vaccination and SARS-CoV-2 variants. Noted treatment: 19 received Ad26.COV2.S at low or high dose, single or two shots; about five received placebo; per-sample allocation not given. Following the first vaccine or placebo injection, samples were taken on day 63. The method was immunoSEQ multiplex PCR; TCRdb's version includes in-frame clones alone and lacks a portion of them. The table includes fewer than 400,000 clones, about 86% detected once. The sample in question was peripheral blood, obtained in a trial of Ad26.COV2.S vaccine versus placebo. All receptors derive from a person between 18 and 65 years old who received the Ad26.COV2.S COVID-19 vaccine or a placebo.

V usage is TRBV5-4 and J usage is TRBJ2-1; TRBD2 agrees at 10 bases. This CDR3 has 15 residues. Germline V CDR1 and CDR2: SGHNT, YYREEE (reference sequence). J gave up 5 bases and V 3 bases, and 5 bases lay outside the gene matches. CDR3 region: CASSSGLAEDNEQFF. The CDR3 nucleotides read TGTGCCAGCAGCTCTGGACTAGCGGAGGACAATGAGCAGTTCTTC.

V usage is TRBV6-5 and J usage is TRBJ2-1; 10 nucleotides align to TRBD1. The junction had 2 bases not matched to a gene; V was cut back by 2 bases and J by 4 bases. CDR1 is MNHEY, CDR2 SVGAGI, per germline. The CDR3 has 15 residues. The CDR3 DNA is TGTGCCAGCAGTTACGACAGGGGGCAGTACAATGAGCAGTTCTTC. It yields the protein CASSYDRGQYNEQFF.

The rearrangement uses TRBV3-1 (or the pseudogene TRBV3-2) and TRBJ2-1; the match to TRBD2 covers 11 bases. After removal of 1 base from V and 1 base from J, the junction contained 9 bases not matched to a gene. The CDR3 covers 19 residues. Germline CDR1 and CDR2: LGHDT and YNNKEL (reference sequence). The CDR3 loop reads CASSQGSSGGLLSYNEQFF. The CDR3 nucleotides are TGTGCCAGCAGCCAAGGGTCTAGCGGGGGGCTCCTTTCCTACAATGAGCAGTTCTTC.

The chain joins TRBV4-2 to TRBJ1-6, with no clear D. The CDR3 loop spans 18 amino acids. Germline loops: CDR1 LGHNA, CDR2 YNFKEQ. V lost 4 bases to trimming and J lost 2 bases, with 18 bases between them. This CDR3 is CASSPRRGTQAYNSPLHF. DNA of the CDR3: TGTGCCAGCAGCCCTCGGCGGGGTACCCAGGCCTATAATTCACCCCTCCACTTT.

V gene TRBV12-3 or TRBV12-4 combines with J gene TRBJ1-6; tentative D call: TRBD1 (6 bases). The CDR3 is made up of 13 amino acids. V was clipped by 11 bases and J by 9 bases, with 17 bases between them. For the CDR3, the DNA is TGTGCCGTAAGGGCAGGGGTCGGTTCACCCCTCCACTTT. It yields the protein CAVRAGVGSPLHF.

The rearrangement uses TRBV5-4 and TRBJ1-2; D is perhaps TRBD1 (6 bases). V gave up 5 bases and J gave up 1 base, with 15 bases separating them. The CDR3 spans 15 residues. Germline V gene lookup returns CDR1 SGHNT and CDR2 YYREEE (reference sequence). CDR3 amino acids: CASRSGVSNNYGYTF. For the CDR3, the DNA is TGTGCCAGCAGATCAGGGGTTTCGAATAACTATGGCTACACCTTC.

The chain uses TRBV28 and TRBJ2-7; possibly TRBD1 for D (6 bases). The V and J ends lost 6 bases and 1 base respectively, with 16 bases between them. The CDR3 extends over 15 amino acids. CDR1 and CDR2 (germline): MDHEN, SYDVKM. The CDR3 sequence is CASSPTGALSYEQYF. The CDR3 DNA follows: TGTGCCAGCAGCCCGACAGGTGCCCTATCCTACGAGCAGTACTTC.

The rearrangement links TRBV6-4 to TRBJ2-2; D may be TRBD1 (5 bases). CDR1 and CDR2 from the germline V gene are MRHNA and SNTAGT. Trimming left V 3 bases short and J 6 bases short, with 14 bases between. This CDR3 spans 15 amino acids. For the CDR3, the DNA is TGTGCCAGCAGTGATCGGGCAGGGTACCCCGGGGAGCTGTTTTTT. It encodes CASSDRAGYPGELFF.

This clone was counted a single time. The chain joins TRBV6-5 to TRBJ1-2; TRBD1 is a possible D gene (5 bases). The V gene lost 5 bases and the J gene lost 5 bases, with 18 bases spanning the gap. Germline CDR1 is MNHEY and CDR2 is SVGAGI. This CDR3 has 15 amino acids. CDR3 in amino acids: CASSHRISGRYGYTF. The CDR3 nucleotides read TGTGCCAGCAGTCACCGGATATCGGGACGATATGGCTACACCTTC.

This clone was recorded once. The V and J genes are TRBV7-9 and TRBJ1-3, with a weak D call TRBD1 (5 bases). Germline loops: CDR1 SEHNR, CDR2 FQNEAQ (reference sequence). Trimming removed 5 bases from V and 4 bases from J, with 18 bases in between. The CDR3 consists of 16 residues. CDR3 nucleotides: TGTGCCAGCAGCCCCCAATTCGGGACTGGGGGAAACACCATATATTTT. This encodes CASSPQFGTGGNTIYF.

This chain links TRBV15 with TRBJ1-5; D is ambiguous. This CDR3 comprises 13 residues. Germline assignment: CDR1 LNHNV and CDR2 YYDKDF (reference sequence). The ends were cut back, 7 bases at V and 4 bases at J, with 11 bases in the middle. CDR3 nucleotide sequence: TGTGCCACCAAGGCCACAAAAAATCAGCCCCAGCATTTT. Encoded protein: CATKATKNQPQHF. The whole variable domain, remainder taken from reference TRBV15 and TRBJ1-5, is DAMVIQNPRYQVTQFGKPVTLSCSQTLNHNVMYWYQQKSSQAPKLLFHYYDKDFNNEADTPDNFQSRRPNTSFCFLDIRSPGLGDTAMYLCATKATKNQPQHFGDGTRLSIL.

The CDR3 loop reads CATSDQGWSRQYF. In DNA, the CDR3 is TGTGCCACCAGTGACCAGGGCTGGTCCCGCCAGTACTTC. The chain joins TRBV24-1 to TRBJ2-5, with a tentative D call TRBD1 (5 bases). V lost 4 bases to trimming and J lost 10 bases, with 15 bases between them. CDR1 is KGHDR and CDR2 is SFDVKD in the germline V gene. This CDR3 has 13 residues.

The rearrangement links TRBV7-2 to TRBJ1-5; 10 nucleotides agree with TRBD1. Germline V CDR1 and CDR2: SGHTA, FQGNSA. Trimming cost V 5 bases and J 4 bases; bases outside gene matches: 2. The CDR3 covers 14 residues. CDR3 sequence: CASSPGQGNQPQHF. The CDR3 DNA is TGTGCCAGCAGCCCGGGACAGGGGAATCAGCCCCAGCATTTT.

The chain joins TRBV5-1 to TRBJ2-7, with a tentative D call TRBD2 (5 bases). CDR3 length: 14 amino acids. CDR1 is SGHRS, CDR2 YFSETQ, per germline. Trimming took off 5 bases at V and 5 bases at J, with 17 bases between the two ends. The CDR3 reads CASRWRQAMDEQYF. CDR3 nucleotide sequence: TGCGCCAGCAGATGGAGGCAGGCCATGGACGAGCAGTACTTC.

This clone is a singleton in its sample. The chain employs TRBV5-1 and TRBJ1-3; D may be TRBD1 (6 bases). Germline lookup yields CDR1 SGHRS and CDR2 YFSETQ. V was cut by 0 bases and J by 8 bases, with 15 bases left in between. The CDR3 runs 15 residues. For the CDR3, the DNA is TGCGCCAGCAGCTTGGATCCCCTAGAGGGGGACACCATATATTTT. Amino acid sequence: CASSLDPLEGDTIYF.

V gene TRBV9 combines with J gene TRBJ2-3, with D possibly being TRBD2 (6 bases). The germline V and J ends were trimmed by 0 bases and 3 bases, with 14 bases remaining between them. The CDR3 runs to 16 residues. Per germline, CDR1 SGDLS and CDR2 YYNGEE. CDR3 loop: CASSVAPLAWTDTQYF. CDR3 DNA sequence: TGTGCCAGCAGCGTAGCCCCACTAGCATGGACAGATACGCAGTATTTT. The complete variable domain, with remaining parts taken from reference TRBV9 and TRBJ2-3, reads DSGVTQTPKHLITATGQRVTLRCSPRSGDLSVYWYQQSLDQGLQFLIQYYNGEERAKGNILERFSAQQFPDLHSELNLSSLELGDSALYFCASSVAPLAWTDTQYFGPGTRLTVL.

DNA for the CDR3: TGCAGCGCCGTACACCACTCTGGAAACACCATATATTTT. Its protein product is CSAVHHSGNTIYF. The chain is built from TRBV29-1 and TRBJ1-3; unclear D gene. Per germline, CDR1 SQVTM and CDR2 ANQGSEA. Deletions cut 7 bases from V and 0 bases from J, with 10 bases between. The CDR3 consists of 13 residues.

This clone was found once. The CDR3 sequence is CASRPSPDIGYTF. The CDR3 nucleotides read TGTGCCAGCAGACCGTCCCCGGATATAGGGTACACCTTC. This rearrangement joins TRBV27 to TRBJ1-2; unclear D gene. There are 13 residues in the CDR3. V lost 6 bases and J lost 11, with 19 bases in between. From germline, CDR1 is MNHEY and CDR2 SMNVEV (reference sequence).

CDR3 in DNA: TGTGCCCTGACTAGCGGGGCCCTCCCCAGTGGGGAGCTGTTTTTT. This codes for CALTSGALPSGELFF. The rearrangement joins TRBV30 to TRBJ2-2; TRBD2 agrees at 11 bases. Germline loops: CDR1 GTSNPN, CDR2 SVGIG (reference sequence). V lost 8 bases and J lost 8; bases outside the gene matches: 13. This CDR3 comprises 15 residues.

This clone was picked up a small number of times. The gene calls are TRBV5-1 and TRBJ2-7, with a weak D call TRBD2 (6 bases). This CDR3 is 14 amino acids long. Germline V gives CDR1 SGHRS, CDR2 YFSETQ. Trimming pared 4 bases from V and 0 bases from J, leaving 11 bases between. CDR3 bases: TGCGCCAGCAGCGACGGGACTCTCTCCTACGAGCAGTACTTC. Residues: CASSDGTLSYEQYF. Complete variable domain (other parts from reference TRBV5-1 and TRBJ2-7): KAGVTQTPRYLIKTRGQQVTLSCSPISGHRSVSWYQQTPGQGLQFLFEYFSETQRNKGNFPGRFSGRQFSNSRSEMNVSTLELGDSALYLCASSDGTLSYEQYFGPGTRLTVT.

The CDR3 region is CASSSPGETRGTEAFF. CDR3 bases: TGTGCCAGCAGTTCACCGGGGGAGACGAGGGGTACTGAAGCTTTCTTT. This chain uses TRBV6-2 or TRBV6-3 with TRBJ1-1; D possibly corresponds to TRBD1 (5 bases). Trimming took off 4 bases at V and 5 bases at J, with 20 bases between the two ends. The germline V gene encodes CDR1 MNHEY and CDR2 SVGEGT. The CDR3 is 16 amino acids.

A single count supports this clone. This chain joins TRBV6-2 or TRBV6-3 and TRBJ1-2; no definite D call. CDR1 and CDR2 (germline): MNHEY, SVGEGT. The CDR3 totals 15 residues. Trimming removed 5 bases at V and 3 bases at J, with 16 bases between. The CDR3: CASSDSVSIYYGYTF. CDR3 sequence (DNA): TGTGCCAGCAGTGATTCCGTATCGATTTACTATGGCTACACCTTC.

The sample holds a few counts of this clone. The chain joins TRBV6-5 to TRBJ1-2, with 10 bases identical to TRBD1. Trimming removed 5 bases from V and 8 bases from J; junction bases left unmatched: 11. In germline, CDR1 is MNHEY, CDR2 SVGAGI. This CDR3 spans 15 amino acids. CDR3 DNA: TGTGCCAGCAGTCCATCCCGGGACAGGGGTACCGGCTACACCTTC. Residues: CASSPSRDRGTGYTF.

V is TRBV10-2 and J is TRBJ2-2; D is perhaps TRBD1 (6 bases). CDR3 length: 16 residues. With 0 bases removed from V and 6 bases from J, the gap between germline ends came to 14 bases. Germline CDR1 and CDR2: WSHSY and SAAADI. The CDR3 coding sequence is TGCGCCAGCAGTGAGTCGCGGCAGGGGATCCCCGGGGAGCTGTTTTTT. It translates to CASSESRQGIPGELFF.

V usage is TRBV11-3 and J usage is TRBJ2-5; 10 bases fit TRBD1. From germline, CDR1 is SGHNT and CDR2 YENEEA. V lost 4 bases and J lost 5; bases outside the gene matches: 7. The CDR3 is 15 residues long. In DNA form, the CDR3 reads TGTGCCAGCAGCTCGGGACAGGGGCTATTCGAGACCCAGTACTTC. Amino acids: CASSSGQGLFETQYF.

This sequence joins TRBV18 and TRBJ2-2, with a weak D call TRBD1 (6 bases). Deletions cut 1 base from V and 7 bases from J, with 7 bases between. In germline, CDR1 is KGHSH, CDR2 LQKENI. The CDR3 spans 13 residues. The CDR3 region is CASSPQTGGELFF. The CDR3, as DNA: TGTGCCAGCTCACCACAGACAGGCGGGGAGCTGTTTTTT.

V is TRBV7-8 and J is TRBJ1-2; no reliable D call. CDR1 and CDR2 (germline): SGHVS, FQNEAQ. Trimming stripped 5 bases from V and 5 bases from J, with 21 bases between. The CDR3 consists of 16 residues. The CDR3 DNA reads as TGTGCCAGCAGCCTCGAGCTTGCAACCCCCCGGTATGGCTACACCTTC. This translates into CASSLELATPRYGYTF.